Listed below are T cell receptor beta chains from one sample, sequenced in a study of blood T cell repertoires in COVID-19. Only in-frame clones appear in the TCRdb table, and some are missing; sequencing was by immunoSEQ multiplex PCR. This sample yields more than 300,000 clones, of which 90% to 95% are seen a single time; 3% to 5% belongs to the top ten. The material sequenced was PBMCs or T cells enriched from blood (not recorded which). The receptor set was obtained from a woman aged 25 to 45 who had been exposed to COVID-19. CDR3s leave out the opening cysteine and the closing phenylalanine or tryptophan. Fields, in order: V gene, CDR3 protein.

>TRBV5-6
ASSLDGFGGYT
>TRBV3-1/TRBV3-2
ASSPPRGTSGLQETQY
>TRBV5-4
ASSLRGGGSYEQY
>TRBV7-9
ASNPGVGNYGYT
>TRBV11-2
ASSVATGSRTSEQY
>TRBV11-1
ASSPRGYEQY
>TRBV5-6
ASSPDRAYEQY
>TRBV19
ASSAMYQETQY
>TRBV12-3/TRBV12-4
ASSLAGFSEQY
>TRBV7-9
ASSPRGSGNTIY
>TRBV4-1
ASSFLPPANLANYGYT
>TRBV10-3
AIRERDTYTEQY
>TRBV6-5
ASSYGQGPNSPLH
>TRBV3-1/TRBV3-2
ASSQRGEAF
>TRBV30
AWSVEASPKLF
>TRBV19
ASSLIRSPLH
>TRBV4-1
ASSQGLAAQETQY
>TRBV4-2
ASSPTVTGVNYGYT
>TRBV27
ASSWGVQETQY
>TRBV14
ASSHELNYGYT
>TRBV29-1
SVAKGAQPEAF
>TRBV7-2
ASSPPGGGFGETQY
>TRBV5-1
ASSPGQGFTEAF
>TRBV5-1
ASRETGTGVNYGYT
>TRBV7-3
ASSLQGAANTEAF
>TRBV9
ASSTLSTDTQY
>TRBV1
TSSQECKRGEQETQY
>TRBV14
ASSEQPGQGLEKLF
>TRBV19
ASSMAASAQH